The rows below give T cell receptor beta chains drawn from one sample of a study of CD8 T cells in ankylosing spondylitis. One entry per CDR3 protein results from TCRdb running MiXCR on the 5' RACE reads. The sample has 470,000 or so distinct CDR3 sequences; more than 25% are singletons. The sequencing input was blood, either unsorted or a sorted T cell fraction (not recorded which). The receptors originated from a male donor with ankylosing spondylitis. CDR3s include the opening cysteine and the closing phenylalanine or tryptophan. D genes are given only for firm matches. Rows give clone size only sometimes, using once, few, many, or a class for an expanded clone.

clone size	J gene	D gene	V gene	CDR3 protein	CDR3 DNA
.	TRBJ2-3	.	TRBV29-1	CSVESSGAFSTDTQYF	TGCAGCGTTGAATCCAGCGGCGCATTTAGCACAGATACGCAGTATTTT
.	TRBJ1-1	.	TRBV2	CASSPTGLENTEAFF	TGTGCCAGCAGTCCCACAGGGTTGGAGAACACTGAAGCTTTCTTT
.	TRBJ1-1	.	TRBV7-9	CASSSGGRVNTEAFF	TGTGCCAGCAGCTCCGGGGGCAGGGTGAACACTGAAGCTTTCTTT
once	TRBJ2-5	.	TRBV5-1	CASSSFSANGETQYF	TGCGCCAGCAGCTCGTTCTCGGCGAACGGGGAGACCCAGTACTTC
few	TRBJ1-1	.	TRBV24-1	CATSDPRGGANTEAFF	TGTGCCACCAGTGATCCCCGGGGGGGCGCGAACACTGAAGCTTTCTTT
many	TRBJ2-7	TRBD1	TRBV5-1	CASRVQGAFDEQYF	TGCGCCAGCCGTGTACAGGGGGCGTTCGACGAGCAGTACTTC
few	TRBJ2-5	TRBD1	TRBV12-3/TRBV12-4	CASSTGTVQETQYF	TGTGCCAGCAGCACCGGGACAGTACAAGAGACCCAGTACTTC
few	TRBJ1-1	TRBD1	TRBV30	CAWSVPGQGVTFF	TGTGCCTGGAGTGTACCTGGACAGGGCGTGACTTTCTTT
few	TRBJ1-1	.	TRBV5-1	CASSLGPGGDTEAFF	TGCGCCAGCAGCTTGGGACCGGGAGGCGACACTGAAGCTTTCTTT
many	TRBJ2-4	.	TRBV11-2	CASSFTGRAKNIQYF	TGTGCCAGCAGCTTCACAGGGAGGGCCAAAAACATTCAGTACTTC
few	TRBJ1-1	.	TRBV12-5	CASGPIGRGTEAFF	TGTGCTAGTGGTCCCATAGGCAGGGGCACTGAAGCTTTCTTT
.	TRBJ2-3	.	TRBV20-1	CSATRTSDTQYF	TGCAGTGCTACCCGGACCTCAGATACGCAGTATTTT
.	TRBJ2-6	.	TRBV27	CASRRIASGANVLTF	TGTGCCAGCCGGCGGATAGCCTCTGGGGCCAACGTCCTGACTTTC
.	TRBJ2-7	.	TRBV4-2	CASSQYRVTYEQYF	TGTGCCAGCAGCCAATACAGGGTAACCTACGAGCAGTACTTC
.	TRBJ2-1	TRBD1	TRBV20-1	CSAQKDRGYEQFF	TGCAGTGCTCAAAAAGACAGGGGATATGAGCAGTTCTTC
few	TRBJ2-1	TRBD2	TRBV24-1	CATSDPAGSSYNEQFF	TGTGCCACCAGTGATCCAGCGGGATCCTCCTACAATGAGCAGTTCTTC
.	TRBJ1-2	.	TRBV20-1	CSAMDGLGYGYTF	TGCAGTGCTATGGACGGACTAGGCTATGGCTACACCTTC
once	TRBJ2-1	.	TRBV10-3	CAIDERGGDEQFF	TGTGCCATCGATGAGAGGGGCGGGGATGAGCAGTTCTTC
few	TRBJ1-1	.	TRBV21-1	CASTDRRNTEAFF	TGTGCCAGCACGGACAGGAGGAACACTGAAGCTTTCTTT
few	TRBJ2-1	.	TRBV10-3	CAISESGANEQFF	TGTGCCATCAGTGAATCCGGGGCCAATGAGCAGTTCTTC
few	TRBJ1-2	.	TRBV12-3/TRBV12-4	CASTPRGLGGYTF	TGTGCCAGCACCCCGCGGGGGCTCGGTGGCTACACCTTC
few	TRBJ1-1	.	TRBV6-1	CASRLYTKGDTEAFF	TGTGCCAGCAGACTGTACACGAAAGGGGACACTGAAGCTTTCTTT
few	TRBJ2-1	TRBD2	TRBV24-1	CATSDHSLAGGFNEQFF	TGTGCCACCAGTGATCACTCACTAGCGGGAGGGTTTAATGAGCAGTTCTTC
.	TRBJ2-2	.	TRBV7-9	CASSQTETGELFF	TGTGCCAGCAGCCAGACAGAAACCGGGGAGCTGTTTTTT
.	TRBJ1-5	.	TRBV2	CASSGDGGNQPQHF	TGTGCCAGCAGTGGGGACGGAGGCAATCAGCCCCAGCATTTT
few	TRBJ2-5	.	TRBV20-1	CSARVPLANQETQYF	TGCAGTGCTAGAGTTCCACTGGCGAACCAAGAGACCCAGTACTTC
few	TRBJ2-2	TRBD2	TRBV11-2	CASDRSGGDGELFF	TGTGCCAGCGACCGGTCGGGGGGGGACGGGGAGCTGTTTTTT
few	TRBJ2-1	TRBD2	TRBV12-3/TRBV12-4	CASRAGGIYNEQFF	TGTGCCAGCAGGGCCGGGGGGATTTACAATGAGCAGTTCTTC
.	TRBJ2-7	.	TRBV21-1	CASSRLRDTSYEQYF	TGTGCCAGCAGCCGTCTCCGGGACACCTCCTACGAGCAGTACTTC
.	TRBJ2-4	TRBD2	TRBV5-1	CASSLLAGGAKNIQYF	TGCGCCAGCAGCTTACTAGCGGGAGGAGCCAAAAACATTCAGTACTTC
.	TRBJ1-1	TRBD1	TRBV7-9	CASSFSAGGTEAFF	TGTGCCAGCAGCTTCTCTGCAGGGGGCACTGAAGCTTTCTTT
few	TRBJ2-3	.	TRBV7-8	CASSSGLVPDTQYF	TGTGCCAGCAGCTCCGGGCTAGTTCCAGATACGCAGTATTTT
.	TRBJ2-7	TRBD2	TRBV20-1	CSATALAGVTYEQYF	TGCAGTGCTACCGCTTTAGCGGGAGTAACCTACGAGCAGTACTTC
.	TRBJ2-2	.	TRBV7-9	CASSPPGRNTGELFF	TGTGCCAGCAGTCCTCCGGGACGGAACACCGGGGAGCTGTTTTTT
.	TRBJ2-1	.	TRBV12-3/TRBV12-4	CASSLIRQSEQFF	TGTGCCAGCAGTTTAATCCGACAAAGCGAGCAGTTCTTC
.	TRBJ2-5	TRBD1	TRBV5-5	CASSLVSGGDGTQYF	TGTGCCAGCAGCTTGGTGTCAGGGGGTGATGGGACCCAGTACTTC
.	TRBJ2-2	.	TRBV12-3/TRBV12-4	CASSLGRLANTGELFF	TGTGCCAGCAGTTTGGGTAGACTCGCGAACACCGGGGAGCTGTTTTTT
.	TRBJ2-2	.	TRBV5-5	CASSPESGFGELFF	TGTGCCAGCAGCCCCGAATCGGGGTTCGGGGAGCTGTTTTTT
few	TRBJ1-5	TRBD1	TRBV5-8	CASRSDRGGNQPQHF	TGTGCCAGCAGATCGGACAGGGGTGGCAATCAGCCCCAGCATTTT
many	TRBJ1-4	.	TRBV20-1	CSARDPVGETNEKLFF	TGCAGTGCTAGAGATCCGGTGGGAGAGACTAATGAAAAACTGTTTTTT
.	TRBJ2-1	TRBD2	TRBV10-3	CAIRGLAGGYNEQFF	TGTGCCATCAGGGGACTAGCGGGAGGTTACAATGAGCAGTTCTTC
few	TRBJ1-5	.	TRBV19	CASSTGGALHQPQHF	TGTGCCAGTAGTACCGGGGGGGCACTCCATCAGCCCCAGCATTTT
.	TRBJ2-1	TRBD2	TRBV14	CASSPASGRAREQFF	TGTGCCAGCAGCCCAGCTAGCGGGAGGGCCAGAGAGCAGTTCTTC
many	TRBJ2-5	TRBD2	TRBV5-5	CASSLATGGQETQYF	TGTGCCAGCAGCTTGGCGACGGGAGGACAAGAGACCCAGTACTTC
.	TRBJ2-1	.	TRBV6-2/TRBV6-3	CASSYPDGPEQFF	TGTGCCAGCAGTTACCCCGATGGCCCGGAGCAGTTCTTC
.	TRBJ1-1	.	TRBV20-1	CSAEVTHGVTEAFF	TGCAGTGCTGAGGTGACTCATGGGGTGACTGAAGCTTTCTTT
few	TRBJ2-5	.	TRBV29-1	CSAVPGYQETQYF	TGCAGCGCCGTACCCGGGTACCAAGAGACCCAGTACTTC
few	TRBJ2-2	.	TRBV24-1	CATSAWVGELFF	TGTGCCACCAGCGCCTGGGTTGGGGAGCTGTTTTTT
few	TRBJ2-1	TRBD2	TRBV5-6	CASSILAGGAYNEQFF	TGTGCCAGCAGCATCCTAGCGGGAGGGGCTTACAATGAGCAGTTCTTC
.	TRBJ2-5	.	TRBV24-1	CATSDPTGAGETQYF	TGTGCCACCAGTGACCCAACGGGAGCCGGGGAGACCCAGTACTTC
few	TRBJ2-3	.	TRBV18	CASSTTPSTDTQYF	TGTGCCAGCTCAACAACCCCTAGCACAGATACGCAGTATTTT
.	TRBJ2-3	TRBD2	TRBV4-2	CASSQDFGGSGTDTQYF	TGTGCCAGCAGCCAAGATTTCGGTGGTAGCGGGACAGATACGCAGTATTTT